Here is one T cell receptor beta chain with its context. Its antigen remains unknown. The data derive from a study of a mutant IDH1 vaccine in newly diagnosed glioma. Study observations and caveats: Most patients, about 93%, showed vaccine-induced immune responses. Pseudoprogression showed no apparent link to changes in top peripheral T cell clonotypes.

The data were produced by immunoSEQ multiplex PCR, yet TCRdb's version contains in-frame clones alone and is incomplete. The data hold about 52,000 clones, with around 80% observed a single time. Time point in this sample: week 47, end of study. Vaccine doses each comprised 300 ug of mutant IDH1 20-mer peptide, with topical imiquimod. Every donor had a new WHO grade 3 or 4 astrocytoma that was IDH1-mutant, with loss of nuclear ATRX. CDR1 and CDR2 (germline): SGHAT, FQNNGV. V dropped 0 bases and J dropped 4 bases, with 15 bases sitting between them. This CDR3 region has 16 residues. The V gene is TRBV11-2, the J gene TRBJ1-1, with D perhaps TRBD1 (5 bases). This receptor was obtained from a middle-aged woman with glioma. Some clones in this sample may be carry-over from other donors' samples. Specimen: PBMCs, collected from a glioma patient whose treatment included an IDH1 peptide vaccine. The CDR3 DNA reads as TGTGCCAGCAGCTTAGATTTTACAGGCTTATCCACTGAAGCTTTCTTT. Residues: CASSLDFTGLSTEAFF.